This T cell receptor (beta chain) was retrieved from a study of identical twins. Study findings and constraints: An excess of low generation probability was shown by twin-shared out-of-frame alpha sequences.

The germline CDR1 and CDR2 sequences are MNHEY and SMNVEV (reference sequence). V trimming: 5 bases; J trimming: 10 bases; junction bases outside the gene matches: 8. The CDR3 is 15 amino acids. This clonotype was detected ten times or more. No antigen is known for it. The cDNA had a unique molecular identifier and a template-switch universal primer site. One entry per CDR3 protein, called by TCRdb with MiXCR from the 5' RACE reads. The sample lists fewer than 250,000 distinct CDR3 sequences; under 10% were seen once. The sample also formed part of further work on yellow fever vaccine responses in identical twins.

The rearrangement links TRBV27 to TRBJ2-3; 14 positions agree with TRBD2. The receptor was isolated from a woman aged 18-30 years in good health. Specimen: memory (CD45RO+) T cells sorted from blood. The CDR3 DNA is TGTGCCAGCAGTCAGAGACTAGCGGGAGGGGGGGCGCAGTATTTT. This translates into CASSQRLAGGGAQYF.